A selection of T cell receptor beta chains follows, all from one sample in a study of Ad26.COV2.S vaccination and SARS-CoV-2 variants. Sequenced by immunoSEQ multiplex PCR; TCRdb stores in-frame clones only, minus some. The sample gives 350,000 to 450,000 clones, 87% of which show up once; roughly 3.2% is in the top ten. Material: peripheral blood, obtained in a trial of Ad26.COV2.S vaccine versus placebo. These receptors were taken from a person between 18 and 65 years old who received the Ad26.COV2.S COVID-19 vaccine or a placebo. Both conserved end residues are part of each CDR3. The order of the fields is V gene, CDR3 length, clone size, D gene, J gene, CDR3 protein, CDR3 DNA. A D gene is named only where the DNA matches it firmly. Not all rows give a size; the values are once, few, many and, for expanded clones, a class.

V gene: TRBV6-5
CDR3 length: 13
clone size: -
D gene: -
J gene: TRBJ2-1
CDR3 protein: CASSRIQGNEQFF
CDR3 DNA: TGTGCCAGCAGTCGAATACAGGGAAATGAGCAGTTCTTC

V gene: TRBV2
CDR3 length: 15
clone size: once
D gene: -
J gene: TRBJ1-1
CDR3 protein: CASSASTDMNTEAFF
CDR3 DNA: TGTGCCAGCAGTGCCTCTACCGACATGAACACTGAAGCTTTCTTT

V gene: TRBV7-2
CDR3 length: 17
clone size: -
D gene: -
J gene: TRBJ2-5
CDR3 protein: CASSPFPKSHPQETQYF
CDR3 DNA: TGTGCCAGCAGTCCTTTTCCTAAGTCGCACCCGCAAGAGACCCAGTACTTC

V gene: TRBV5-1
CDR3 length: 16
clone size: -
D gene: -
J gene: TRBJ2-2
CDR3 protein: CASSLEAGPTTGELFF
CDR3 DNA: TGCGCCAGCAGCTTGGAGGCAGGACCTACTACCGGGGAGCTGTTTTTT

V gene: TRBV5-8
CDR3 length: 15
clone size: -
D gene: -
J gene: TRBJ1-5
CDR3 protein: CASSLGFGSNQPQHF
CDR3 DNA: TGTGCCAGCAGCTTGGGATTTGGGTCCAATCAGCCCCAGCATTTT

V gene: TRBV5-4
CDR3 length: 13
clone size: -
D gene: -
J gene: TRBJ2-1
CDR3 protein: CASSLGGMNEQFF
CDR3 DNA: TGTGCCAGCAGCTTAGGGGGGATGAATGAGCAGTTCTTC

V gene: TRBV5-1
CDR3 length: 14
clone size: few
D gene: -
J gene: TRBJ2-1
CDR3 protein: CASTVAGSYNEQFF
CDR3 DNA: TGCGCCAGCACCGTGGCGGGCTCCTACAATGAGCAGTTCTTC

V gene: TRBV5-1
CDR3 length: 15
clone size: -
D gene: TRBD2
J gene: TRBJ2-7
CDR3 protein: CASSLSSGGIHEQYF
CDR3 DNA: TGCGCCAGCAGCTTGTCGTCGGGGGGGATCCACGAGCAGTACTTC

V gene: TRBV13
CDR3 length: 14
clone size: once
D gene: TRBD1
J gene: TRBJ1-2
CDR3 protein: CASSLGQVDYGYTF
CDR3 DNA: TGTGCCAGCAGCTTGGGACAGGTAGACTATGGCTACACCTTC

V gene: TRBV5-1
CDR3 length: 16
clone size: once
D gene: -
J gene: TRBJ2-2
CDR3 protein: CASSLQGAWDRGELFF
CDR3 DNA: TGCGCCAGCAGCTTGCAGGGCGCCTGGGATCGCGGGGAGCTGTTTTTT

V gene: TRBV27
CDR3 length: 13
clone size: -
D gene: -
J gene: TRBJ1-2
CDR3 protein: CASSLFVGLGYTF
CDR3 DNA: TGTGCCAGCAGTTTATTTGTGGGCCTGGGCTACACCTTC

V gene: TRBV6-2/TRBV6-3
CDR3 length: 11
clone size: once
D gene: -
J gene: TRBJ1-1
CDR3 protein: CASSYVGQAFF
CDR3 DNA: TGTGCCAGCAGTTACGTTGGCCAAGCTTTCTTT

V gene: TRBV30
CDR3 length: 13
clone size: -
D gene: -
J gene: TRBJ2-7
CDR3 protein: CAWERGGTREQYF
CDR3 DNA: TGTGCCTGGGAACGGGGCGGGACGCGGGAGCAGTACTTC

V gene: TRBV29-1
CDR3 length: 15
clone size: -
D gene: TRBD2
J gene: TRBJ2-6
CDR3 protein: CSVRGLQSGANVLTF
CDR3 DNA: TGCAGCGTGCGGGGGTTGCAGTCGGGGGCCAACGTCCTGACTTTC

V gene: TRBV12-5
CDR3 length: 13
clone size: -
D gene: -
J gene: TRBJ2-2
CDR3 protein: CASGLESVGELFF
CDR3 DNA: TGTGCTAGTGGTCTGGAGTCTGTCGGGGAGCTGTTTTTT

V gene: TRBV10-3
CDR3 length: 13
clone size: -
D gene: -
J gene: TRBJ1-2
CDR3 protein: CAISLGGVDGYTF
CDR3 DNA: TGTGCCATCTCCCTGGGGGGTGTAGATGGCTACACCTTC

V gene: TRBV7-9
CDR3 length: 16
clone size: -
D gene: -
J gene: TRBJ2-7
CDR3 protein: CASSLPPSGKWGEQYF
CDR3 DNA: TGTGCCAGCAGCTTACCCCCTTCGGGAAAATGGGGCGAGCAGTACTTC

V gene: TRBV3-1/TRBV3-2
CDR3 length: 14
clone size: -
D gene: -
J gene: TRBJ2-1
CDR3 protein: CASSQDRRRVPQIF
CDR3 DNA: TGTGCCAGCAGCCAAGATCGGAGGAGGGTCCCGCAAATCTTC

V gene: TRBV4-3
CDR3 length: 17
clone size: once
D gene: -
J gene: TRBJ1-4
CDR3 protein: CASSQGVGGELNEKLFF
CDR3 DNA: TGCGCCAGCAGCCAAGGTGTAGGCGGGGAATTGAATGAAAAACTGTTTTTT

V gene: TRBV7-9
CDR3 length: 13
clone size: -
D gene: -
J gene: TRBJ1-5
CDR3 protein: CASSFGYGQPQHF
CDR3 DNA: TGTGCCAGCAGCTTCGGATATGGTCAGCCCCAGCATTTT

V gene: TRBV4-2
CDR3 length: 12
clone size: -
D gene: -
J gene: TRBJ1-1
CDR3 protein: CASSPSGTEAFF
CDR3 DNA: TGTGCCAGCAGCCCCTCCGGAACTGAAGCTTTCTTT

V gene: TRBV28
CDR3 length: 14
clone size: once
D gene: TRBD1
J gene: TRBJ1-3
CDR3 protein: CASSLAGGGNTIYF
CDR3 DNA: TGTGCCAGCAGTTTGGCAGGGGGAGGAAACACCATATATTTT

V gene: TRBV5-1
CDR3 length: 16
clone size: -
D gene: -
J gene: TRBJ2-7
CDR3 protein: CASSLGGTKPYVEQYF
CDR3 DNA: TGCGCCAGCAGCTTGGGTGGCACGAAGCCCTACGTCGAGCAGTACTTC

V gene: TRBV27
CDR3 length: 15
clone size: -
D gene: -
J gene: TRBJ1-1
CDR3 protein: CASSLGAAGNTEAFF
CDR3 DNA: TGTGCCAGCAGTTTAGGCGCGGCGGGAAACACTGAAGCTTTCTTT

V gene: TRBV4-1
CDR3 length: 13
clone size: -
D gene: -
J gene: TRBJ2-7
CDR3 protein: CASSQVGFYEQYF
CDR3 DNA: TGCGCCAGCAGCCAAGTGGGGTTCTACGAGCAGTACTTC

V gene: TRBV10-3
CDR3 length: 14
clone size: -
D gene: -
J gene: TRBJ2-5
CDR3 protein: CAIRGGREQETQYF
CDR3 DNA: TGTGCCATCAGGGGGGGAAGGGAACAAGAGACCCAGTACTTC

V gene: TRBV15
CDR3 length: 15
clone size: -
D gene: TRBD1
J gene: TRBJ1-5
CDR3 protein: CATSRIPGGSQPQHF
CDR3 DNA: TGTGCCACCAGCAGGATACCAGGGGGCAGTCAGCCCCAGCATTTT

V gene: TRBV5-5
CDR3 length: 15
clone size: -
D gene: -
J gene: TRBJ1-1
CDR3 protein: CASSLMAAKNTEAFF
CDR3 DNA: TGTGCCAGCAGCTTGATGGCAGCCAAGAACACTGAAGCTTTCTTT

V gene: TRBV7-3
CDR3 length: 15
clone size: -
D gene: -
J gene: TRBJ2-6
CDR3 protein: CASSRGGSGANVLTF
CDR3 DNA: TGTGCCAGCAGCCGCGGCGGAAGTGGGGCCAACGTCCTGACTTTC

V gene: TRBV5-8
CDR3 length: 13
clone size: -
D gene: -
J gene: TRBJ1-3
CDR3 protein: CASSLGLGNTIYF
CDR3 DNA: TGTGCCAGCAGCTTGGGACTGGGAAACACCATATATTTT

V gene: TRBV30
CDR3 length: 13
clone size: -
D gene: -
J gene: TRBJ1-3
CDR3 protein: CAWNLRQGNTIYF
CDR3 DNA: TGTGCCTGGAACCTAAGACAGGGAAACACCATATATTTT

V gene: TRBV4-1
CDR3 length: 15
clone size: -
D gene: -
J gene: TRBJ2-2
CDR3 protein: CASSQDGPSPGELFF
CDR3 DNA: TGCGCCAGCAGCCAAGATGGGCCAAGCCCCGGGGAGCTGTTTTTT

V gene: TRBV6-5
CDR3 length: 15
clone size: -
D gene: -
J gene: TRBJ2-2
CDR3 protein: CASSLGGKYTGELFF
CDR3 DNA: TGTGCCAGCAGTTTGGGTGGCAAATACACCGGGGAGCTGTTTTTT

V gene: TRBV4-1
CDR3 length: 13
clone size: once
D gene: -
J gene: TRBJ1-2
CDR3 protein: CASSQDSPYGYTF
CDR3 DNA: TGCGCCAGCAGCCAAGACTCTCCCTATGGCTACACCTTC

V gene: TRBV19
CDR3 length: 14
clone size: -
D gene: TRBD2
J gene: TRBJ2-7
CDR3 protein: CASSIPAGSYEQYF
CDR3 DNA: TGTGCCAGTAGTATACCAGCGGGGTCCTACGAGCAGTACTTC

V gene: TRBV7-9
CDR3 length: 14
clone size: -
D gene: -
J gene: TRBJ2-7
CDR3 protein: CASSPPDRPYEQYF
CDR3 DNA: TGTGCCAGCAGCCCCCCCGACAGGCCCTACGAGCAGTACTTC

V gene: TRBV5-1
CDR3 length: 14
clone size: -
D gene: -
J gene: TRBJ1-2
CDR3 protein: CASNGGSADYGYTF
CDR3 DNA: TGCGCCAGCAACGGTGGCAGTGCAGACTATGGCTACACCTTC

V gene: TRBV5-6
CDR3 length: 13
clone size: -
D gene: -
J gene: TRBJ2-3
CDR3 protein: CASSSPSPDTQYF
CDR3 DNA: TGTGCCAGCAGCTCCCCTAGCCCAGATACGCAGTATTTT

V gene: TRBV7-9
CDR3 length: 14
clone size: -
D gene: -
J gene: TRBJ2-3
CDR3 protein: CASSPITKADTQYF
CDR3 DNA: TGTGCCAGCAGCCCCATCACTAAGGCAGATACGCAGTATTTT

V gene: TRBV4-1
CDR3 length: 15
clone size: -
D gene: -
J gene: TRBJ1-4
CDR3 protein: CASSPRGQSNEKLFF
CDR3 DNA: TGCGCCAGCAGCCCACGGGGCCAGTCTAATGAAAAACTGTTTTTT

V gene: TRBV23-1
CDR3 length: 18
clone size: -
D gene: -
J gene: TRBJ2-7
CDR3 protein: CASTSRAARGPLSYEQYF
CDR3 DNA: TGCGCCAGCACCTCCCGGGCCGCGCGGGGTCCCCTCTCCTACGAGCAGTACTTC

V gene: TRBV7-9
CDR3 length: 16
clone size: -
D gene: TRBD1
J gene: TRBJ1-1
CDR3 protein: CASSLEGRGENTEAFF
CDR3 DNA: TGTGCCAGCAGCTTAGAGGGCAGGGGGGAGAACACTGAAGCTTTCTTT

V gene: TRBV5-1
CDR3 length: 17
clone size: -
D gene: TRBD1
J gene: TRBJ2-6
CDR3 protein: CASSFAASGQKDNVLTF
CDR3 DNA: TGCGCCAGCAGCTTCGCCGCCTCGGGACAGAAAGACAACGTCCTGACTTTC

V gene: TRBV6-1
CDR3 length: 14
clone size: -
D gene: -
J gene: TRBJ1-2
CDR3 protein: CASSETASNYGYTF
CDR3 DNA: TGTGCCAGCAGTGAAACCGCATCCAACTATGGCTACACCTTC

V gene: TRBV19
CDR3 length: 15
clone size: few
D gene: TRBD1
J gene: TRBJ1-2
CDR3 protein: CASSIITGGDYGYTF
CDR3 DNA: TGTGCCAGTAGTATAATCACAGGGGGCGACTATGGCTACACCTTC

V gene: TRBV27
CDR3 length: 14
clone size: -
D gene: -
J gene: TRBJ1-2
CDR3 protein: CASSLAGSWNGYTF
CDR3 DNA: TGTGCCAGCAGTTTAGCGGGGAGCTGGAATGGCTACACCTTC

V gene: TRBV7-6
CDR3 length: 15
clone size: -
D gene: -
J gene: TRBJ1-4
CDR3 protein: CASSPGPEAGEKLFF
CDR3 DNA: TGTGCCAGCAGCCCGGGGCCCGAGGCGGGGGAAAAACTGTTTTTT

V gene: TRBV4-1
CDR3 length: 15
clone size: -
D gene: -
J gene: TRBJ2-1
CDR3 protein: CASSQSKSSYNEQFF
CDR3 DNA: TGCGCCAGCAGCCAGAGTAAGAGCTCCTACAATGAGCAGTTCTTC